The 25 T cell receptor beta chains below were found in one sample sequenced in a study of T cells in Graves' hyperthyroidism and ophthalmopathy (dated by TCRdb to 2018 to 2020). The library was produced with multiplex PCR. Sequencing took place on an Illumina HiSeq 2000. The TCR beta CDR3 regions were amplified from the RNA transcripts. The TCR CDR3 was subjected to a first round of RT-PCR using the HTBI primer set and the Qiagen OneStep RT-PCR kit. Through fastp at Q25 and MiXCR, TCRdb rebuilt clones from the public reads, retaining in-frame beta chains. Entries that share a CDR3 protein sequence are merged under the most common genes and DNA. This sample comprises 450,000 to 550,000 distinct CDR3 sequences, around a quarter of them detected only once. Around 11% of the sample goes to the ten largest clones. The sequencing input was blood. These receptors were taken from a woman between 25 and 40 years old with Graves' ophthalmopathy.

A word on this clonotype: The junction shows a germline mismatch at one end, possibly a read error. This chain uses TRBV12-3 or TRBV12-4 with TRBJ2-4; possibly TRBD1 for D (6 bases). The CDR3 is made up of 16 amino acids. The CDR3 spells CASSPRIQGAKNIKYF. In DNA, the CDR3 is TGTGCCAGCAGTCCACGGATACAGGGTGCCAAAAACATTAAGTACTTC.

This clonotype showed up many times. The gene calls are TRBV27 and TRBJ2-7; no clear D. Germline CDR1 is MNHEY and CDR2 is SMNVEV (reference sequence). V was clipped by 2 bases and J by 2 bases, with 10 bases between them. The CDR3 is made up of 14 amino acids. CDR3: CASSLRESPYEQYF. CDR3 nucleotide sequence: TGTGCCAGCAGTTTAAGAGAATCTCCCTACGAGCAGTACTTC.

The table lists this clonotype with many counts. The rearrangement uses TRBV6-5 and TRBJ1-2, with no clear D. This CDR3 contains 16 residues. Per germline, CDR1 MNHEY and CDR2 SVGAGI. The V end lost 5 bases, the J end lost 1 base, and 17 bases lay between the germline ends. CDR3 nucleotide sequence: TGTGCCAGCAGTCCCCATCGGGCAGATCGTAACTATGGCTACACCTTC. It encodes CASSPHRADRNYGYTF.

Many counts were recorded for this clonotype. The rearrangement joins TRBV16 to TRBJ1-5, with unresolved D. With 0 bases removed from V and 5 bases from J, the gap between germline ends came to 5 bases. CDR1 and CDR2 from the germline V gene are KGHSY and FQNENV. The CDR3 covers 13 residues. The DNA of the CDR3 is TGTGCCAGCAGCCAATCGGCGTATCAGCCCCAGCATTTT. This codes for CASSQSAYQPQHF.

This clonotype occurred many times. A read error may explain this, as a much larger clone is one base away. The V gene is TRBV6-2 or TRBV6-3, the J gene TRBJ1-1, with D possibly matching TRBD1 (5 bases). The CDR3 length is 15 residues. Per the germline V gene, CDR1 is MNHEY and CDR2 is SVGEGT. The V and J ends lost 6 bases and 4 bases respectively, with 18 bases between them. CDR3 sequence: CASRPKQEMSTEAFF. The CDR3 DNA follows: TGTGCCAGCAGGCCAAAACAGGAGATGAGCACTGAAGCTTTCTTT.

This clonotype was recorded at least ten times. CDR3 bases: TGTGCCAGCAGGATAGGGGCAACCTACGAGCAGTACTTC. Protein product: CASRIGATYEQYF. V gene TRBV12-3 or TRBV12-4 combines with J gene TRBJ2-7; D perhaps matches TRBD1 (5 bases). This CDR3 comprises 13 residues. Trimming cost V 6 bases and J 2 bases, with 11 bases left between them.

A word on this clonotype: A clone one base away is much larger, so this may be a read error. The V call is TRBV20-1, the J call TRBJ1-1; 7 nucleotides line up with TRBD1. Germline CDR1 reads DFQATT; CDR2 reads SNEGSKA (reference sequence). The CDR3 loop spans 14 amino acids. CDR3 region: CNARGDRAGTEAFF. The CDR3 DNA reads TGCAATGCTAGGGGAGACAGGGCCGGCACTGAAGCTTTCTTT.

The sample holds a few counts of this clonotype. This chain joins TRBV7-9 and TRBJ1-2, with D tentatively TRBD1 (6 bases). The CDR3 is 14 residues long. The germline V and J ends were trimmed by 3 bases and 4 bases, with 12 bases remaining between them. CDR1 and CDR2 (germline): SEHNR, FQNEAQ (reference sequence). This CDR3 reads CASSFRQEVYGYTF. The CDR3 nucleotides read TGTGCCAGCAGCTTTCGACAGGAGGTCTATGGCTACACCTTC.

V and J are TRBV4-2 and TRBJ2-5; unclear D gene. V was shortened by 3 bases and J by 8 bases, with 19 bases between the two germline ends. The germline V gene encodes CDR1 LGHNA and CDR2 YNFKEQ. The CDR3 extends over 15 amino acids. The CDR3 loop reads CASSHQPPAIETQYF. The CDR3 bases are TGTGCCAGCAGCCACCAACCCCCTGCAATTGAAACCCAGTACTTC.

In its sample, this clonotype was seen many times. V gene TRBV20-1 combines with J gene TRBJ2-7; D is possibly TRBD1 (5 bases). The CDR3 loop spans 11 amino acids. Germline lookup yields CDR1 DFQATT and CDR2 SNEGSKA (reference sequence). Trimming left V 3 bases short and J 6 bases short, with 9 bases between. CDR3 protein: CSARQGVEQYF. Here the CDR3 DNA reads TGCAGTGCTAGGCAAGGGGTCGAGCAGTACTTC.

This clonotype has just a few counts. The V and J genes are TRBV30 and TRBJ2-7; no firm D call. Germline V gives CDR1 GTSNPN, CDR2 SVGIG (reference sequence). The V end was cut by 1 base, the J end by 5 bases, with 6 bases between. This CDR3 has 11 amino acids. This CDR3 is CAWSARNEQYF. DNA for the CDR3: TGTGCCTGGAGTGCACGGAACGAGCAGTACTTC.

This clonotype was observed a few times. V and J are TRBV4-1 and TRBJ1-5; no firm D call. V was trimmed by 0 bases and J by 7 bases, leaving 10 bases between them. This CDR3 contains 14 residues. Germline V gene lookup returns CDR1 MGHRA and CDR2 YSYEKL. DNA of the CDR3: TGCGCCAGCAGCCAAGACGGCGAGTGGCAGCCCCAGCATTTT. Protein: CASSQDGEWQPQHF.

Notes on this clonotype: At one end, the junction sequence differs from germline, possibly due to a read error. The V gene is TRBV6-1, the J gene TRBJ1-5, with D possibly TRBD1 on 6 matching bases. This CDR3 has 14 residues. The germline V gene has CDR1 MNHNS and CDR2 SASEGT. The CDR3 DNA reads as TGTGCCAGCAGATTCACAGGGAACTATCAGCCTCAGCATTTT. This sequence encodes CASRFTGNYQPQHF.

The rearrangement links TRBV20-1 to TRBJ2-7; 7 bases map to TRBD2. Trimming cost V 3 bases and J 3 bases; bases outside gene matches: 8. The CDR3 sequence is 14 residues long. The germline CDR1 and CDR2 sequences are DFQATT and SNEGSKA (reference sequence). In nucleotides, the CDR3 is TGCAGTGCTAGCCCCCGGGGAGGGTACTACGAGCAGTACTTC. The encoded protein is CSASPRGGYYEQYF.

This clonotype was seen many times. The CDR3 sequence: CASRPRERGGTDTQYF. CDR3 coding DNA: TGTGCCAGCAGACCTCGAGAGCGGGGGGGCACAGATACGCAGTATTTT. This sequence joins TRBV6-4 and TRBJ2-3, with 9 bases fitting TRBD2. The CDR3 totals 16 residues. The V gene end was trimmed by 6 bases and the J gene end by 1 base; junction bases not matched to a gene: 8. CDR1 is MRHNA, CDR2 SNTAGT, per germline.

In its sample, this clonotype was seen a few times. A much larger clone differs by one base, so this may be a read error. The CDR3 DNA sequence: TGCGCCAGCAGCCCGACGACTCTCTCTGGAGACACCATATATTTT. Its translation is CASSPTTLSGDTIYF. This chain joins TRBV5-1 and TRBJ1-3; D is ambiguous. From germline, CDR1 is SGHRS and CDR2 YFSETQ. The CDR3 sequence is 15 residues long.

This clonotype was seen at least ten times. The rearrangement links TRBV12-3 or TRBV12-4 to TRBJ1-1; 10 nucleotides line up with TRBD1. V was clipped by 5 bases and J by 1 base; unmatched bases: 7. The CDR3 extends over 16 amino acids. The CDR3 region is CASSLWTGGSNTEAFF. In DNA form, the CDR3 reads TGTGCCAGCAGTCTGTGGACAGGGGGATCGAACACTGAAGCTTTCTTT.

This chain uses TRBV6-2 or TRBV6-3 with TRBJ1-1; D ambiguous. The germline gives CDR1 MNHEY, CDR2 SVGEGT. The length of the CDR3 is 18 residues. Trimming left V 2 bases short and J 0 bases short, with 19 bases between. CDR3 bases: TGTGCCAGCAGTTACGGGTCACCTAGTCGGCCTTTGAACACTGAAGCTTTCTTT. It specifies CASSYGSPSRPLNTEAFF.

This rearrangement joins TRBV6-5 to TRBJ1-2; the D is unclear. This CDR3 is 14 amino acids long. V shed 4 bases and J shed 8 bases, with 17 bases lying between them. Germline V lookup: CDR1 MNHEY, CDR2 SVGAGI. The CDR3: CASSSDPPAGGYTF. The DNA of the CDR3 is TGTGCCAGCAGTTCCGATCCACCGGCGGGAGGCTACACCTTC.

The V call is TRBV6-1, the J call TRBJ2-7; no clear D. CDR1 is MNHNS, CDR2 SASEGT, per germline. This CDR3 region has 15 residues. Trimming stripped 5 bases from V and 3 bases from J, with 17 bases between. The CDR3 coding sequence is TGTGCCAGCAGTCCAACGGTGGTCATCCGCTACGAGCAGTACTTC. Amino acid sequence: CASSPTVVIRYEQYF.

This clonotype was seen many times. The chain combines TRBV29-1 with TRBJ2-5; 10 bases align to TRBD2. Germline V gene data show CDR1 as SQVTM and CDR2 as ANQGSEA. The junction had 5 bases not matched to a gene; V was cut back by 4 bases and J by 3 bases. The CDR3 totals 14 residues. The CDR3 here is CSVVLTSGEETQYF. In nucleotides, the CDR3 is TGCAGCGTTGTTCTAACTAGCGGGGAAGAGACCCAGTACTTC.

Ten or more counts support this clonotype. The chain is built from TRBV25-1 and TRBJ2-7; 11 positions agree with TRBD1. The CDR3 is made up of 16 amino acids. With V trimmed by 4 bases and J by 3 bases, 8 bases remained unmatched. Germline V gives CDR1 MGHDK, CDR2 SYGVNS. DNA of the CDR3: TGTGCCAGCAGTGTAGGGGGGGGGACAGGGGGCTACGAGCAGTACTTC. It encodes CASSVGGGTGGYEQYF.

The chain carries TRBV10-3 and TRBJ2-7; TRBD1 matches at 7 bases. The CDR3 has 12 amino acids. Germline CDR1 ENHRY, CDR2 SYGVKD. The V gene end was trimmed by 6 bases and the J gene end by 7 bases; junction bases not matched to a gene: 6. Here the CDR3 reads CAIRGTVWEQYV. The CDR3 bases are TGTGCCATCAGGGGGACAGTTTGGGAGCAGTACGTC.

This clonotype was recorded a few times. The chain uses TRBV12-3 or TRBV12-4 and TRBJ2-7, with D tentatively TRBD1 (5 bases). There are 13 residues in the CDR3. Trimming shortened V by 3 bases and J by 2 bases, and 8 bases separated the two germline ends. DNA of the CDR3: TGTGCCAGCAGTTTTACAGGAACCTACGAGCAGTACTTC. Translating gives CASSFTGTYEQYF.

This clonotype was recorded a few times. This sequence joins TRBV28 and TRBJ1-5; D uncertain. The CDR3 loop spans 16 amino acids. With 5 bases removed from V and 6 bases from J, the gap between germline ends came to 20 bases. Germline CDR1 is MDHEN and CDR2 is SYDVKM. CDR3 sequence (DNA): TGTGCCAGCAGTCCTCTAGGCGGGGTGGGTAGTCAGCCCCAGCATTTT. It is translated as CASSPLGGVGSQPQHF.